The T cell receptor (beta chain) under discussion was sequenced for a study of cytomegalovirus exposure and HLA in healthy donors. In the study overall: Roughly 80% of 300 to 450 genotyped donors fell in the Caucasian-associated ancestry cluster. Broader study findings: TCR beta sequences reportedly predicted most subjects' HLA-A and HLA-B alleles accurately.

As to this clone: The target antigen is unknown.

This PCR relied on a set of 60 Vbeta primers and 13 Jbeta primers. TCRdb keeps only in-frame clones here, not all; method: immunoSEQ multiplex PCR. The sample includes some 150,000 clones, 70% to 90% of them seen just once. Germline V gene lookup returns CDR1 MNHEY and CDR2 SMNVEV (reference sequence). CDR3 length equals 18 residues. Trimming left V 0 bases short and J 1 base short, with 15 bases between. The source material was PBMCs. This sequence was found in a woman under 30 in good health and CMV-seronegative. The chain couples TRBV27 to TRBJ2-2; D ambiguous. The CDR3 bases are TGTGCCAGCAGTTTATCCCTTGAGCATCCCCTGAACACCGGGGAGCTGTTTTTT. Its protein product is CASSLSLEHPLNTGELFF.